Listed below are T cell receptor beta chains from one sample, sequenced in a study of T cell repertoires in cytomegalovirus infection. TCRdb re-derived calls from the reads in MiXCR, one entry per CDR3 protein. The sample has around 450,000 distinct CDR3 sequences, roughly 31% seen once; the top ten hold roughly an eighth. The sample comprised PBMCs. The source is a human donor in good health (CMV status not recorded). Some clones in this sample may be carry-over from other donors' samples. CDR3s include the opening cysteine and the closing phenylalanine or tryptophan. The order of the fields is V gene, J gene, clone size, CDR3 protein. The listing skips clone size in some rows; elsewhere it reads once, few, many or a size class.

TRBV9,TRBJ2-5,.,CSSSSSIGGVETQYF
TRBV7-3,TRBJ1-6,.,CASSSSQGLPPLHF
TRBV12-3/TRBV12-4,TRBJ1-1,.,CASSLTGLGTEAFF
TRBV2,TRBJ2-5,.,CASSREGGRETQYF
TRBV5-1,TRBJ1-1,few,CASSPTPGIVAGEAFF
TRBV11-2,TRBJ2-1,few,CASSGRTRDEQFF
TRBV7-8,TRBJ2-1,many,CASSRSTGRNNEQFF
TRBV28,TRBJ1-1,.,CASTPLPGLAEAFF
TRBV7-2,TRBJ2-3,.,CASSSRPRVTDTHYF
TRBV7-6,TRBJ2-2,few,CASSFSVAGANTGELFF
TRBV7-4,TRBJ2-7,.,CASSTRQGGDEQYF
TRBV7-2,TRBJ2-7,.,CASSQARRGALYEQYF
TRBV27,TRBJ2-7,.,CASSLGTEKPYEQYF